This T cell receptor beta chain was observed in a study of shared clonotypes between healthy human individuals. Terminally differentiated effector memory CD45RA+ cells were left out of the naive CD8 fraction, which was CD45RO-negative and positively selected for CCR7. This clone was seen only once. The antigen is unknown. Study outcomes and limitations: Larger estimated richness was generally recorded for naive subsets relative to memory subsets. Across a few donors, naive CD4 shared 5% to 6.5%, naive CD8 over 3%, memory CD4 roughly 2.4%, memory CD8 about 0.38%. Despite large depth, rarefaction showed incomplete sorted-subset sequencing.

Sequencing was performed with immunoSEQ multiplex PCR; in TCRdb, only in-frame clones are kept and a portion is missing. Here the sample spans fewer than 800,000 clones, about 92% being singletons. The sequence derives from a man under 40 in good health. The sequencing sample was made of naive CD8+ T cells sorted from blood.

Here the CDR3 DNA reads TGTGCCAGCAGCTTGAGCGGGAGTAACACAGATACGCAGTATTTT. Residues: CASSLSGSNTDTQYF. The rearrangement uses TRBV5-4 and TRBJ2-3; TRBD2 matches at 8 bases. From germline, CDR1 is SGHNT and CDR2 YYREEE (reference sequence). V trimming: 1 base; J trimming: 2 bases; junction bases outside the gene matches: 3. The CDR3 covers 15 residues. Supplemented by reference TRBV5-4 and TRBJ2-3, the full variable domain reads ETGVTQSPTHLIKTRGQQVTLRCSSQSGHNTVSWYQQALGQGPQFIFQYYREEENGRGNFPPRFSGLQFPNYSSELNVNALELDDSALYLCASSLSGSNTDTQYFGPGTRLTVL.